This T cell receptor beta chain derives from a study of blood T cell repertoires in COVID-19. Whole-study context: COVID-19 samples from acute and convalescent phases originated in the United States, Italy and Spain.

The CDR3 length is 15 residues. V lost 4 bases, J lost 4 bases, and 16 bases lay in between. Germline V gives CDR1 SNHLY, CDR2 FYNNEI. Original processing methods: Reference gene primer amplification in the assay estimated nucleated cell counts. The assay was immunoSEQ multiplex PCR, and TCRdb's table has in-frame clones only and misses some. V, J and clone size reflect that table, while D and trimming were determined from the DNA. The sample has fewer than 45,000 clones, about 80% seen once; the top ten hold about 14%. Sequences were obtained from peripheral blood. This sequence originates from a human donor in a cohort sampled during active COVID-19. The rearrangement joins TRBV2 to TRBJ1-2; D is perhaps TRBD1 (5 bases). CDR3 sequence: CASSVRAGPLYGYTF. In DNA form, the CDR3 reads TGTGCCAGCAGTGTTCGAGCGGGACCTCTCTATGGCTACACCTTC. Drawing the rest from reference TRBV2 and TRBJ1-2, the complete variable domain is EPEVTQTPSHQVTQMGQEVILRCVPISNHLYFYWYRQILGQKVEFLVSFYNNEISEKSEIFDDQFSVERPDGSNFTLKIRSTKLEDSAMYFCASSVRAGPLYGYTFGSGTRLTVV.